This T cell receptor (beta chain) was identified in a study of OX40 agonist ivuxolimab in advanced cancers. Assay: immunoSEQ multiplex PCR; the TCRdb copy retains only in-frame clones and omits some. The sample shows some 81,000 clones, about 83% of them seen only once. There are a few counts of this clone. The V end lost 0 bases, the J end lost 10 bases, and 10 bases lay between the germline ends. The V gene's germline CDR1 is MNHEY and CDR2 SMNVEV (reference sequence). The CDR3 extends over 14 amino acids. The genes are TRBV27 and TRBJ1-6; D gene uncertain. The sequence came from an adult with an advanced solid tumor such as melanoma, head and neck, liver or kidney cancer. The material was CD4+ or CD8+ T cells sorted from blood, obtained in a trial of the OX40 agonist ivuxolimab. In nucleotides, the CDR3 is TGTGCCAGCAGTTTATCTATCAGTGGGTCACCCCTCCACTTT. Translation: CASSLSISGSPLHF.